Given below is one TCR beta chain in context. Within the sample, other DNA sequences also encode this same CDR3. V lost 3 bases and J lost 3; bases outside the gene matches: 2. This CDR3 has 15 amino acids. The V gene's germline CDR1 is MNHNS and CDR2 SASEGT. This sample was included in a study of shared T cell receptors in the human thymus. Clones were read by immunoSEQ multiplex PCR, and TCRdb kept only the in-frame ones, dropping some. Of 650,000 to 950,000 clones in the sample, approximately 83% were seen once. The same specimen was also included in a second study, on human thymus T cells.

The sample taken for sequencing was thymocytes. The J gene is TRBJ1-6, the V gene TRBV6-1; 7 positions agree with TRBD1. The sequence came from a girl less than two years old with a congenital heart defect. CDR3 loop: CASSDHRGYNSPLHF. The CDR3 DNA is TGTGCCAGCAGTGACCACAGGGGCTATAATTCACCCCTCCACTTT.